The 20 T cell receptor beta chains in this list originate from one sample, sequenced in a study of breast tumors, draining lymph nodes, adjacent tissues. Samples came from axillary lymph nodes draining the breast cancer. TCRdb reprocessed the multiplex PCR reads via MiXCR and lists one record per CDR3 protein. The repertoire consists of about 120,000 distinct CDR3 sequences, with approximately 20% occurring once and the leading ten covering less than 4%. Sequencing input: axillary lymph node tissue. The receptor set was obtained from a female donor with breast cancer. Some clones in this sample may be carry-over from other donors' samples.

In its sample, this clonotype was seen a few times. The chain joins TRBV3-1 to TRBJ2-2; a possible D gene is TRBD2 (5 bases). Between the trimmed V and J ends, which lost 3 bases and 5 bases, there was a span of 13 bases. In germline, CDR1 is LGHDT, CDR2 YNNKEL (reference sequence). The CDR3 is 15 amino acids. Here the CDR3 DNA reads TGTGCCAGCAGCCAGAGGGTGGTCGGTACCGGGGAGCTGTTTTTT. Amino acids: CASSQRVVGTGELFF.

About this clonotype itself: A read error may be the cause here, since a much bigger clone is one base away. This is likely a read error, given that the CDR3 carries no conserved phenylalanine or tryptophan at its end. The chain joins TRBV27 to TRBJ2-7; unclear D gene. V was trimmed by 7 bases and J by 4 bases, leaving 14 bases between them. The CDR3 loop spans 13 amino acids. In germline, CDR1 is MNHEY, CDR2 SMNVEV (reference sequence). CDR3 nucleotide sequence: TGTGCCAGCAAGAGCCCCATGAGGTACGAGCAGTACCTC. Its protein product is CASKSPMRYEQYL.

In its sample, this clonotype was seen many times. CDR3 DNA sequence: TGTGCCAGCAGTGTGAGCGGGGGCACCGGGGAGCTGTTTTTT. Translating it yields CASSVSGGTGELFF. V is TRBV2 and J is TRBJ2-2, with TRBD2 matching 8 bases. Germline V gene lookup returns CDR1 SNHLY and CDR2 FYNNEI. Germline trimming cut 4 bases from V and 4 bases from J; bases unmatched to any gene: 2. The CDR3 consists of 14 residues.

This clonotype occurred many times. This sequence joins TRBV3-1 and TRBJ2-7; no firm D call. The CDR3 totals 13 residues. V was shortened by 0 bases and J by 6 bases, with 9 bases between the two germline ends. The germline gives CDR1 LGHDT, CDR2 YNNKEL (reference sequence). The CDR3 region is CASSQDYGFEQYF. The CDR3 nucleotides read TGTGCCAGCAGCCAAGATTATGGATTCGAGCAGTACTTC.

In the case of this clonotype: Being one base from a much bigger clone, this may be a read error. This likely comes from a read error, as the CDR3 has no conserved phenylalanine or tryptophan at its end. This chain connects TRBV12-3 or TRBV12-4 to TRBJ2-6, with unresolved D. V was shortened by 5 bases and J by 2 bases, with 4 bases between the two germline ends. The CDR3 is 13 amino acids. This chain's CDR3 is CASSKTGANVLTC. In DNA, the CDR3 is TGTGCCAGCAGTAAAACTGGGGCCAACGTCCTGACTTGC.

Concerning this clonotype itself: A much larger clone sits a single nucleotide away, making a read error possible. The chain recombines TRBV7-2 with TRBJ2-1; TRBD2 aligns across 12 bases. Germline V gives CDR1 SGHTA, CDR2 FQGNSA. V gave up 0 bases and J gave up 8 bases; unmatched junction bases: 8. The CDR3 runs to 17 residues. As DNA, the CDR3 is TGTGCCAGCAGCTTAGCGCTACTAGCGGGAGGCCTCGATGAGCAGTTCTTC. Translated: CASSLALLAGGLDEQFF.

This clonotype was found many times. J is TRBJ2-1 and V is TRBV19, with D tentatively TRBD1 (6 bases). This CDR3 region has 12 residues. Trimming stripped 7 bases from V and 6 bases from J, with 10 bases between. CDR1 is LNHDA and CDR2 is SQIVND in the germline V gene (reference sequence). CDR3 in DNA: TGTGCCAGTACCCAGGACAGCAATGAGCAGTTCTTC. Its protein is CASTQDSNEQFF.

This clonotype was counted at least ten times. The chain has TRBV7-9 and TRBJ2-2; the match to TRBD2 covers 9 bases. The CDR3 extends over 18 amino acids. CDR1 SEHNR and CDR2 FQNEAQ come from the germline V gene (reference sequence). The junction had 9 bases not matched to a gene; V was cut back by 0 bases and J by 4 bases. The CDR3: CASSLARVTSGFTGELFF. The CDR3 coding sequence is TGTGCCAGCAGCTTAGCTCGGGTGACTAGCGGTTTCACCGGGGAGCTGTTTTTT.

Only a few counts were recorded for this clonotype. The chain carries TRBV2 and TRBJ2-4; D is uncertain. The CDR3 is made up of 13 amino acids. Trimming shortened V by 8 bases and J by 3 bases, and 11 bases separated the two germline ends. Germline CDR1 reads SNHLY; CDR2 reads FYNNEI. The CDR3, as DNA: TGTGCCAGCGGAGAGTATGGCAAAAACATTCAGTACTTC. This translates into CASGEYGKNIQYF.

At least ten counts were recorded for this clonotype. The V gene is TRBV5-1, the J gene TRBJ2-2, with 8 bases aligning to TRBD2. V shed 4 bases and J 2 bases; nucleotides not matched to a gene: 4. This CDR3 contains 15 residues. The germline gives CDR1 SGHRS, CDR2 YFSETQ. The CDR3 here is CASSILAENTGELFF. The CDR3 bases are TGCGCCAGCAGCATACTAGCGGAAAACACCGGGGAGCTGTTTTTT.

V gene TRBV27 combines with J gene TRBJ2-2; the D is unclear. Looked up from germline, CDR1 is MNHEY and CDR2 is SMNVEV (reference sequence). Trimming stripped 4 bases from V and 7 bases from J, with 13 bases between. The CDR3 is 14 amino acids. The CDR3 is CASSYERAHGELFF. For the CDR3, the DNA is TGTGCCAGCAGTTACGAAAGGGCTCACGGGGAGCTGTTTTTT.

This clonotype has ten or more counts. The chain carries TRBV20-1 and TRBJ1-2; no definite D call. Germline values: CDR1 DFQATT, CDR2 SNEGSKA (reference sequence). Trimming left V 6 bases short and J 6 bases short, with 17 bases between. This CDR3 spans 13 amino acids. CDR3 in DNA: TGCAGTGCAGAGGGCAGGCGTCTGAATGGCTACACCTTC. Translating it yields CSAEGRRLNGYTF.

At least ten counts were recorded for this clonotype. The chain employs TRBV4-2 and TRBJ2-1, with D maybe TRBD2 (5 bases). CDR1 and CDR2 (germline): LGHNA, YNFKEQ. The CDR3 consists of 13 residues. Between the trimmed V and J ends, which lost 0 bases and 7 bases, there was a span of 7 bases. This CDR3 is CASSQDPGNEQFF. DNA of the CDR3: TGTGCCAGCAGCCAAGATCCGGGGAATGAGCAGTTCTTC.

This clonotype has a count of ten or more. The J gene is TRBJ2-1, the V gene TRBV2; 13 nucleotides agree with TRBD2. Germline-derived CDR1 and CDR2 are SNHLY and FYNNEI. This CDR3 is built from 17 residues. V was pared by 7 bases and J by 4 bases, with 10 bases of the junction left unmatched. The CDR3 nucleotides are TGTGCCAGCACTCCTGGACTAGCGGGAGACCCATACAATGAGCAGTTCTTC. This encodes CASTPGLAGDPYNEQFF.

This clonotype was seen many times. The genes are TRBV20-1 and TRBJ2-7; 15 positions match TRBD2. The CDR3 is 18 amino acids. Germline CDR1 and CDR2: DFQATT and SNEGSKA (reference sequence). Trimming at V came to 4 bases and at J to 6 bases, leaving 16 bases not matched to a gene. For the CDR3, the DNA is TGCAGTGCTACTACACCCTTTGGACTAGCGGGAGGGGAAAGCGAGCAGTACTTC. Residues: CSATTPFGLAGGESEQYF.

This clonotype has only a few counts. CDR3 sequence (DNA): TGTGCCAGCAGCCGAACAGGGGCGAGCTCTGGAAACACCATATATTTT. It codes for CASSRTGASSGNTIYF. The gene calls are TRBV28 and TRBJ1-3; 7 nucleotides line up with TRBD1. CDR3 length equals 16 residues. V shed 6 bases and J 0 bases; nucleotides not matched to a gene: 8. CDR1 is MDHEN and CDR2 is SYDVKM in the germline V gene.

The sample holds a few counts of this clonotype. This could be a read error, since a much larger clone is one nucleotide away. The chain recombines TRBV24-1 with TRBJ2-5; 14 nucleotides line up with TRBD2. Germline-derived CDR1 and CDR2 are KGHDR and SFDVKD. This CDR3 comprises 16 residues. The CDR3, as DNA: TGTGCCACCGGTGAGGGGGGACTAGCGGGAGCAGAGACCCAGTACTTC. This codes for CATGEGGLAGAETQYF.

This clonotype showed up many times. The rearrangement uses TRBV11-2 and TRBJ2-7, with 9 bases lining up with TRBD2. V gave up 5 bases and J gave up 7 bases; unmatched junction bases: 12. The CDR3 extends over 15 amino acids. The germline CDR1 and CDR2 sequences are SGHAT and FQNNGV. This chain's CDR3 is CASSRRLAETGEQYF. The CDR3 nucleotides read TGTGCCAGCAGCCGACGACTAGCGGAGACGGGTGAGCAGTACTTC.

There are many counts of this clonotype. The CDR3: CSATSGSLTDTQYF. The CDR3 DNA reads as TGCAGTGCAACTAGCGGGAGTCTTACAGATACGCAGTATTTT. The chain employs TRBV20-1 and TRBJ2-3; 11 bases are a match to TRBD2. V was pared by 6 bases and J by 3 bases, with 5 bases of the junction left unmatched. The CDR3 totals 14 residues. CDR1 and CDR2 from the germline V gene are DFQATT and SNEGSKA (reference sequence).

This clonotype appeared many times. The rearrangement links TRBV20-1 to TRBJ2-5; possible D gene TRBD1, 5 bases. Trimming took 4 bases from V and 7 from J, leaving 13 bases between them. The CDR3 sequence is 12 residues long. Looked up from germline, CDR1 is DFQATT and CDR2 is SNEGSKA (reference sequence). The CDR3 DNA follows: TGCAGTGCTACTGACAGTATTCTGACCCAGTACTTC. It is translated as CSATDSILTQYF.